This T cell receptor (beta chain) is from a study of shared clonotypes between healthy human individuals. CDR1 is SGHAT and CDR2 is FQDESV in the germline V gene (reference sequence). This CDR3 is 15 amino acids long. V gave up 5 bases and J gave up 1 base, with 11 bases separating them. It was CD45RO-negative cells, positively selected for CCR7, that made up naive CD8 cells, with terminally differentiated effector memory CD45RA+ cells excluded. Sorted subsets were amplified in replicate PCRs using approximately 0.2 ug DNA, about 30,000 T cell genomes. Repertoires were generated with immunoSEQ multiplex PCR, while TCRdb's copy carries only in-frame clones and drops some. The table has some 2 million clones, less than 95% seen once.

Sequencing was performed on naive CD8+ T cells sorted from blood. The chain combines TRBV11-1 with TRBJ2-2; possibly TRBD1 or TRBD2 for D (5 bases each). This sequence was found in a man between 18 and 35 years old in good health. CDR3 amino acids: CASSHGTVNTGELFF. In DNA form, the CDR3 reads TGTGCCAGCAGCCACGGGACGGTGAACACCGGGGAGCTGTTTTTT.